This T cell receptor (beta chain) is from a study of T cells in Graves' hyperthyroidism and ophthalmopathy. Authors of the study amplified TCR beta CDR3 regions from RNA transcripts. When the TCR CDR3 underwent first-round RT-PCR, the HTBI primer set was used. TCRdb fed the multiplex PCR reads into MiXCR, producing one record per CDR3 protein. Counted here are some 350,000 distinct CDR3 sequences, 20% to 25% occurring once; the ten biggest clones make up about 70%. Germline V gene sequence: CDR1 LNHNV, CDR2 YYDKDF (reference sequence). The V and J ends lost 5 bases and 1 base respectively, with 10 bases between them. CDR3 length equals 14 residues.

The sample comprised blood. This sequence joins TRBV15 and TRBJ2-3, with D maybe TRBD2 (6 bases). This receptor was obtained from a man aged 45 to 65 with Graves' hyperthyroidism. CDR3 sequence reads: CATSARDGTDTQYF. CDR3 DNA: TGTGCCACCAGCGCGCGGGACGGCACAGATACGCAGTATTTT.